This TCR beta chain was captured in a study of blood T cell repertoires in COVID-19. Under the authors' procedure: Amplified reference gene primers provided the basis for estimating nucleated cell counts. The data were produced by immunoSEQ multiplex PCR, yet TCRdb's version contains in-frame clones alone and is incomplete. The V and J calls and clone size were taken over from that table, and D and trimming were inferred from the DNA. The sample carries roughly 150,000 clones, approximately 80% recorded once. This CDR3 contains 14 residues. The V segment lost 7 bases and the J segment 5 bases; nucleotides outside the gene matches: 8. Per germline, CDR1 MNHEY and CDR2 SVGAGI.

The specimen sequenced was PBMCs or T cells enriched from blood (not recorded which). The rearrangement joins TRBV6-5 to TRBJ2-7, with 10 bases aligning to TRBD1. The sequence was collected from a man between 40 and 49 years old who had recovered from COVID-19. The CDR3 DNA reads as TGTGCCAGCACCCTGGGGGGACAGGGGCACGAGCAGTACTTC. The encoded protein is CASTLGGQGHEQYF.